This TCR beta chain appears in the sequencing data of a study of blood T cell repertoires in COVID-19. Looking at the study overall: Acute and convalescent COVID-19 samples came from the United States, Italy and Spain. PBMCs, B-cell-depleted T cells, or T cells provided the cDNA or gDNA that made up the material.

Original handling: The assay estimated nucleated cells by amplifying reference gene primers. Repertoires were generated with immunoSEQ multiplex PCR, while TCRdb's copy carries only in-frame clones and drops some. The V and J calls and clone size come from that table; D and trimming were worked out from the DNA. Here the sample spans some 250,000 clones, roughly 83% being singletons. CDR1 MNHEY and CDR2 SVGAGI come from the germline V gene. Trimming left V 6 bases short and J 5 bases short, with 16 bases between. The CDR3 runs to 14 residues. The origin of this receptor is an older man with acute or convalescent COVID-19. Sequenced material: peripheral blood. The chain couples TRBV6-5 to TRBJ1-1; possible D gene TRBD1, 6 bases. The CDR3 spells CASRVGGRGTEAFF. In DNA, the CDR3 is TGTGCCAGCAGGGTCGGGGGGCGCGGGACTGAAGCTTTCTTT.